This is a list of T cell receptor beta chains from one sample in a study of identical twins. One entry per CDR3 protein results from TCRdb running MiXCR on the 5' RACE reads. The table has about 570,000 distinct CDR3 sequences, roughly 9.9% seen once. These data were likewise used in another study, on yellow fever vaccine responses in identical twins.

The specimen sequenced was PBMCs. The receptors were gathered from a woman between 18 and 29 years old in good health. The CDR3 runs from the conserved cysteine through the conserved F or W. Fields, in order: CDR3 protein, J gene, V gene.

CDR3 protein: CASSPGEVAGGHNEQFF
J gene: TRBJ2-1
V gene: TRBV7-9

CDR3 protein: CASTSSPGYEQYF
J gene: TRBJ2-7
V gene: TRBV7-2

CDR3 protein: CASSPGARTDTQYF
J gene: TRBJ2-3
V gene: TRBV6-1

CDR3 protein: CASSLGTDYNSPLHF
J gene: TRBJ1-6
V gene: TRBV7-9

CDR3 protein: CASSQVLGLAGSNEQFF
J gene: TRBJ2-1
V gene: TRBV3-1

CDR3 protein: CAISPPLFQGRTSTDTQYF
J gene: TRBJ2-3
V gene: TRBV12-3/TRBV12-4

CDR3 protein: CASSYLTLYEQYF
J gene: TRBJ2-7
V gene: TRBV6-2/TRBV6-3

CDR3 protein: CASSWTGASNQPQHF
J gene: TRBJ1-5
V gene: TRBV27

CDR3 protein: CASSYSRRQFYGYTF
J gene: TRBJ1-2
V gene: TRBV6-5

CDR3 protein: CASGLPRLGGPGQPQHF
J gene: TRBJ1-5
V gene: TRBV12-5

CDR3 protein: CAISEGGVAVMDTQYF
J gene: TRBJ2-3
V gene: TRBV10-3

CDR3 protein: CASSTSGSVDTQYF
J gene: TRBJ2-3
V gene: TRBV6-2/TRBV6-3

CDR3 protein: CSATQGHTGELFF
J gene: TRBJ2-2
V gene: TRBV20-1

CDR3 protein: CASSTRQGGSSGANVLTF
J gene: TRBJ2-6
V gene: TRBV11-2

CDR3 protein: CATSDVQGTPYNEQFF
J gene: TRBJ2-1
V gene: TRBV24-1

CDR3 protein: CASSQGWREGRDTQYF
J gene: TRBJ2-3
V gene: TRBV7-2

CDR3 protein: CASNLAGGDNEQFF
J gene: TRBJ2-1
V gene: TRBV2

CDR3 protein: CASSFDLWSTSGGPRNGETQYF
J gene: TRBJ2-5
V gene: TRBV5-1

CDR3 protein: CSAPPGGPASYNEQFF
J gene: TRBJ2-1
V gene: TRBV20-1

CDR3 protein: CSARGPDGDTQYF
J gene: TRBJ2-3
V gene: TRBV20-1

CDR3 protein: CASSSGLRRGTDTQYF
J gene: TRBJ2-3
V gene: TRBV6-1

CDR3 protein: CASSQEGLGVNEQFF
J gene: TRBJ2-1
V gene: TRBV3-1

CDR3 protein: CSAATRNADTQYF
J gene: TRBJ2-3
V gene: TRBV29-1

CDR3 protein: CASSYSKFGQGYEQYF
J gene: TRBJ2-7
V gene: TRBV6-5

CDR3 protein: CASSFRGLTEAFF
J gene: TRBJ1-1
V gene: TRBV12-3/TRBV12-4

CDR3 protein: CASSSSFVSYEQYF
J gene: TRBJ2-7
V gene: TRBV6-5

CDR3 protein: CASSQFEGAYNEQFF
J gene: TRBJ2-1
V gene: TRBV4-3

CDR3 protein: CASNRISRDWAPIITTYEQYF
J gene: TRBJ2-7
V gene: TRBV21-1

CDR3 protein: CASSVTSNYGYTF
J gene: TRBJ1-2
V gene: TRBV28

CDR3 protein: CAWSVRGGTANTGELFF
J gene: TRBJ2-2
V gene: TRBV30

CDR3 protein: CASSHTGSYEQYF
J gene: TRBJ2-7
V gene: TRBV3-1

CDR3 protein: CASNTAGGQETQYF
J gene: TRBJ2-5
V gene: TRBV27

CDR3 protein: CASSQAAGGLYEQYF
J gene: TRBJ2-7
V gene: TRBV4-3

CDR3 protein: CATSRDGRADTQYF
J gene: TRBJ2-3
V gene: TRBV15

CDR3 protein: CASSLDLGSGGEYEQFF
J gene: TRBJ2-1
V gene: TRBV11-2

CDR3 protein: CASSYLGTGAGELFF
J gene: TRBJ2-2
V gene: TRBV6-2/TRBV6-3

CDR3 protein: CASSHAGPNEQYF
J gene: TRBJ2-7
V gene: TRBV4-1

CDR3 protein: CASSTRDRAYEQYF
J gene: TRBJ2-7
V gene: TRBV7-9

CDR3 protein: CASSLGDRVDEKLFF
J gene: TRBJ1-4
V gene: TRBV7-9

CDR3 protein: CASTSGTGLWETQYF
J gene: TRBJ2-5
V gene: TRBV12-3/TRBV12-4

CDR3 protein: CASSPHQETQYF
J gene: TRBJ2-5
V gene: TRBV18

CDR3 protein: CASSLAPGTSNYEQYF
J gene: TRBJ2-7
V gene: TRBV7-2

CDR3 protein: CASSYLSTETQYF
J gene: TRBJ2-5
V gene: TRBV7-7

CDR3 protein: CSAPGGIAGLIETQYF
J gene: TRBJ2-5
V gene: TRBV20-1

CDR3 protein: CSVRGGAGNEQFF
J gene: TRBJ2-1
V gene: TRBV29-1

CDR3 protein: CASSTGWGMLGLGTEAFF
J gene: TRBJ1-1
V gene: TRBV11-2

CDR3 protein: CASANETGAYGYTF
J gene: TRBJ1-2
V gene: TRBV12-3/TRBV12-4

CDR3 protein: CSASGTGGSNYGYTF
J gene: TRBJ1-2
V gene: TRBV20-1

CDR3 protein: CASSAGGLEYNEQFF
J gene: TRBJ2-1
V gene: TRBV5-1

CDR3 protein: CASSLEKGKPQHF
J gene: TRBJ1-5
V gene: TRBV7-2

CDR3 protein: CASSHEQGASSTDTQYF
J gene: TRBJ2-3
V gene: TRBV5-1

CDR3 protein: CASTLGGSSYEQYF
J gene: TRBJ2-7
V gene: TRBV7-2

CDR3 protein: CASSPLAGTKEPIYEQYF
J gene: TRBJ2-7
V gene: TRBV5-1